Listed below are T cell receptor beta chains from one sample, sequenced in a study of long-term antiretroviral therapy in people with HIV. TCRdb's table, derived via immunoSEQ multiplex PCR, lists solely in-frame clones and lacks some. The sample shows 15,000 to 20,000 clones, around 94% of them seen only once. Material: unsorted PBMCs, obtained roughly 6.4 years after starting antiretroviral therapy. These receptors all stem from a woman between 45 and 65 years old with HIV. CDR3s include the opening cysteine and the closing phenylalanine or tryptophan.

>TRBV6-6|TRBJ1-1
CASSYSRVEAFF
>TRBV4-2|TRBJ1-5
CASSQVEDNQPQHF
>TRBV30|TRBJ1-2
CAWSRLQLPAYGYTF
>TRBV7-8|TRBJ1-2
CASSLDRTEYGYTF
>TRBV30|TRBJ1-1
CAWSVDWGTEAFF
>TRBV19|TRBJ1-5
CASSPLDRTNQPQHF
>TRBV15|TRBJ2-6
CATSRVLGAGANVLTF
>TRBV19|TRBJ1-1
CASTPASSRMNTEAFF
>TRBV4-3|TRBJ2-7
CASSQERSGSITGEQYF
>TRBV4-3|TRBJ2-2
CASSQEDREVNTGELFF
>TRBV7-6|TRBJ2-1
CASSLRMGVGANEQFF
>TRBV12-2|TRBJ1-1
CASRPTQVGGTGNTEAFF
>TRBV5-1|TRBJ1-1
CASSSLTGDTEAFF
>TRBV6-5|TRBJ1-5
CASSFEDGMGPQHF
>TRBV29-1|TRBJ2-5
CSVEETQYF
>TRBV29-1|TRBJ2-3
CSAGQYTDTQYF
>TRBV5-1|TRBJ2-2
CASSLPGGFTDTGELFF
>TRBV2|TRBJ2-5
CASSDPVASGSGETQYF
>TRBV2|TRBJ2-1
CASSERGDEQFF
>TRBV7-9|TRBJ2-1
CASSLGTGEQFF
>TRBV5-6|TRBJ1-2
CASSRDINYGYTF
>TRBV6-5|TRBJ2-1
CASSRDYRNEQFF
>TRBV19|TRBJ2-7
CASSDRGPEQYF
>TRBV5-4|TRBJ2-1
CASSLGGPLSSYNEQFF
>TRBV14|TRBJ2-3
CASSQESGLAGTDTQYF
>TRBV28|TRBJ1-4
CASSSDRTGVTDEKLFF
>TRBV5-1|TRBJ2-7
CASSLEGGAGAYEQYF
>TRBV27|TRBJ2-7
CASSLRLTRSEQYF
>TRBV14|TRBJ1-4
CASSPGQRNEKLFF
>TRBV4-3|TRBJ2-3
CASSQDVLDTQYF
>TRBV9|TRBJ2-7
CASSDRGRVYEQYF
>TRBV5-1|TRBJ2-1
CASSLVGASNNEQFF
>TRBV29-1|TRBJ2-3
CSAQTSGSLLDTQYF
>TRBV19|TRBJ2-5
CASSIGVSGQETQYF
>TRBV5-4|TRBJ1-5
CASSLGRNLPQHF
>TRBV6-5|TRBJ2-3
CASRKQGYTDTQYF
>TRBV7-8|TRBJ2-1
CASSLGPASYNEQFF
>TRBV11-1|TRBJ1-2
CASSLDTDYGYTF
>TRBV19|TRBJ2-3
CASSSTGGTDTQYF
>TRBV19|TRBJ1-1
CASSKGINTEAFF
>TRBV7-2|TRBJ1-2
CASSSRQTGGYGYTF
>TRBV19|TRBJ1-5
CASSINNPSNQPQHF
>TRBV5-1|TRBJ1-6
CASSLSSMSTYSPLHF
>TRBV7-2|TRBJ2-1
CASSRGQSYNEQFF
>TRBV27|TRBJ1-1
CASKTGEGTGTEAFF
>TRBV9|TRBJ2-1
CASSAPSGGPTSYNEQFF
>TRBV5-1|TRBJ2-1
CASSLGHSNNEQFF
>TRBV9|TRBJ2-1
CASSVIRSVDEQFF
>TRBV7-9|TRBJ2-1
CASSLRRGTYNEQFF
>TRBV10-2|-
CASSVRDYYEQYF
>TRBV7-8|TRBJ2-7
CASSLEAGTYEQYF
>TRBV6-5|TRBJ2-3
CASSATGFPDTQYF
>TRBV6-5|TRBJ1-1
CASSFWAGNTEAFF
>TRBV27|TRBJ1-1
CASSLPPGQVGTNTEAFF
>TRBV2|TRBJ2-7
CASRAGVSYEQYF